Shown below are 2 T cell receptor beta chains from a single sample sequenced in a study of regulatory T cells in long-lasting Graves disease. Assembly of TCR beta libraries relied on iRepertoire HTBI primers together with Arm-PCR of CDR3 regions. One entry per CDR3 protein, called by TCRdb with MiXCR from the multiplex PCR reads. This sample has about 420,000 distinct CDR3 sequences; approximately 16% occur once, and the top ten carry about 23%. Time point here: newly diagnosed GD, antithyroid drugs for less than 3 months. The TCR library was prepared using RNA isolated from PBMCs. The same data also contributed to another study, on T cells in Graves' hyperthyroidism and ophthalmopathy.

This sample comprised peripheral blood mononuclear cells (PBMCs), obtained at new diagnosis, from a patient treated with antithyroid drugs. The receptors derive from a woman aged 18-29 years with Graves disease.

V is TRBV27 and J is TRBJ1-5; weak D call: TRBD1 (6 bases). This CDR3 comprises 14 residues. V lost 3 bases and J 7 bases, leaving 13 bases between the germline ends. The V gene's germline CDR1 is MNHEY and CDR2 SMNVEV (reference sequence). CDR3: CASSFFGRGQPQHF. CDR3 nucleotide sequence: TGTGCCAGCAGTTTTTTCGGGAGGGGGCAGCCCCAGCATTTT.

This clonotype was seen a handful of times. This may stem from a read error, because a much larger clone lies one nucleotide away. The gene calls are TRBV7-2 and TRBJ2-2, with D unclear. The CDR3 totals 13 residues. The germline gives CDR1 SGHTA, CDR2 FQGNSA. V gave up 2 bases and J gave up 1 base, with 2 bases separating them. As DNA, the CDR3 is TGTGCCAGCAGCTTAATGAACACCGGGGAGCTGTTTTTT. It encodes CASSLMNTGELFF.